Listed below are T cell receptor beta chains from one sample, sequenced in a study of blood T cell repertoires in COVID-19. Sequencing used immunoSEQ multiplex PCR; TCRdb keeps in-frame clones, though not all of them. The table lists about 310,000 clones, 89% of them singletons. Sequenced sample: PBMCs or T cells enriched from blood (not recorded which). The receptors derive from a woman under 40 who had recovered from COVID-19. CDR3s include the opening cysteine and the closing phenylalanine or tryptophan.

v_gene	len	CDR3aa
TRBV6-5	16	CASSYSMWDREYEQYF
TRBV3-1/TRBV3-2	15	CASSQGDTSNYGYTF
TRBV6-6	16	CASTGGGRGEDQPQHF
TRBV29-1	13	CSVNLASTYEQYF
TRBV13	14	CASSWGGQGQPQHF
TRBV18	14	CASRDRGPNTEAFF
TRBV10-2	14	CASRRQGAAIEQFF
TRBV19	15	CASTTFGQSQEKLFF
TRBV19	14	CASKRGTEAYEQYF
TRBV6-5	16	CASSYQPGQGMNGYTF
TRBV12-3/TRBV12-4	13	CASSPPSFETQYF
TRBV15	12	CATSRRGLGYTF
TRBV19	14	CASSNRGFLGEAFF
TRBV30	13	CASTGQNYSPLHF
TRBV12-3/TRBV12-4	12	CASSHRVYGYTF
TRBV5-1	15	CASSKGHLGDTEAFF
TRBV7-9	13	CASSLQGIYGYTF
TRBV2	15	CASRSPIPSGTEAFF
TRBV19	15	CASSPGLAGAHEQYF
TRBV7-9	14	CASSRDRGKDTQYF
TRBV7-2	15	CASSFYDTAHYGYTF